A single T cell receptor (beta chain) is shown here with its context. The sample originates from a study of CD8 T cells in Susac syndrome. Germline V gives CDR1 SGHTA, CDR2 FQGNSA. Trimming removed 1 base from V and 3 bases from J, with 16 bases in between. The CDR3 is made up of 16 amino acids. RNA amounts of about 0.5 to 1 ug underwent reverse transcription with random hexamers. Multiplex immunoSEQ PCR targeted 54 Vbeta and 13 Jbeta TCR beta segments. TCRdb redid the calling of the immunoSEQ multiplex PCR reads with MiXCR, one entry per CDR3 protein. Here the sample spans under 250,000 distinct CDR3 sequences, about 94% being singletons.

The receptor's source is a human donor with multiple sclerosis. This sequence joins TRBV7-2 and TRBJ2-7; D remains unclear. Specimen: CD4+ T cells from PBMCs. The CDR3 bases are TGTGCCAGCAGCTTAGGAGACCCGGGTTGGGGCTACGAGCAGTACTTC. Protein: CASSLGDPGWGYEQYF.